This T cell receptor beta chain was sequenced during a study of human T cells and chemical hapten exposure (dated by TCRdb to the early 2020s). As for the study more broadly: For sensitization, 2% DPC in acetone was applied to a 2 cm by 2 cm area of upper inner arm skin. For TCR sequencing, blood came from some 31 alopecia patients at anywhere from one to four time points (pre-sensitization, 2, 6 and 24 weeks). This study followed changes in the peripheral blood TCR repertoire in vivo during primary and secondary sensitization of alopecia patients to the hapten diphenylcyclopropenone (DPC). Blood was sampled from patients pre-sensitization (week 0) and at 2, 6 and about 24 weeks after DPC sensitization. Most of the patients in the cohort were female, and the cohort covered alopecia areata with under or over 50% scalp involvement, alopecia totalis and alopecia universalis. Patch tests used Finn chambers with 0.01% DPC on the upper back, scored after 6 days by International Contact Dermatitis Research Group standards. Libraries were pooled for sequencing, and per-sample TCR yields varied mainly because of small differences in library volumes within the pool. Weekly therapeutic DPC doses were additionally applied to the scalp of patients throughout the approximately 25-week study period. The investigation overall reported the following: The number of TCRs above 1 in 1000 frequency did not change with DPC sensitization; there was no evidence of global repertoire structure alterations. After repeated subsampling, changes were observed in the strength of the expansion versus patch-test correlation and in the threshold at which the correlation became significant. A positive correlation was found between the number of PT1 expanded TCRs and patch test score, with significance reached at thresholds 8, 16 and 32 but not 4. Expanded TCRs formed significantly more large CDR3 similarity clusters than pre-sensitization or healthy control sets, consistent with antigen-driven responses. All patients had alopecia, a presumed autoimmune disease, so their immune response might differ from that of healthy individuals.

Libraries came from RACE. For sequencing, a NextSeq 500 was employed. During library preparation, unique molecular identifiers were attached to individual cDNA molecules so that TCRs could be counted quantitatively and reproducibly. For every blood RNA sample, sequencing covered both the TCR alpha and TCR beta chains. The study's processing was this. A median of approximately 100,000 TCRs per sample was observed, with a range of 23,224 to 690,600. The Decombinator software suite was used to annotate V, J and CDR3 in the TCR reads. To make PS versus PT1 abundance plots, every sample was subsampled to the same number of TCRs (28,000). TCRs were defined as expanded if absent before sensitization and observed at least eight times at the 2-week time point. The raw public reads went through TCRdb reprocessing: fastp at Q25, MiXCR clone calling, in-frame beta chains kept. Rows matching on CDR3 protein sequence are summarized as one entry with the most common DNA and genes. TCRdb, rather than the study authors, made the V and J calls. For this sample there are tens of thousands of distinct CDR3 sequences; over 7.5% appear just once. About an eighth of the sample is in the top ten clones.

This clonotype was seen ten or more times. This clone's antigen is unknown. No DNA is shown, since the ends of the CDR3 on it are uncertain; the CDR3 is the one TCRdb lists. The label giving this sample's time point can be read as: patch test 1, 2 weeks after DPC sensitization. This sample's treatment or condition label indicates: therapeutic diphenylcyclopropenone sensitization with weekly scalp DPC. At every patch-test visit, the blood draw took place before the patch test was put on. Eligible patients were aged 18 to 70, diagnosed with alopecia, deemed suitable for DPC therapy, and excluded if pregnant. Total RNA was isolated from unfractionated whole blood collected in Tempus Blood RNA tubes. CDR1 and CDR2 (MNHNY, SVGAGI) derive from the germline V gene (reference sequence). Including the terminal cysteine and phenylalanine, the CDR3 comprises 15 residues.

Here the chain combines TRBV6-6 and TRBJ1-5; TRBD1, the table's D call, lacks a check against the DNA. Sequences were derived from whole blood, sampled in connection with sensitization to the hapten diphenylcyclopropenone (DPC). This TCR derives from a woman in her thirties or forties with alopecia areata. Some clones in this sample may be carry-over from other donors' samples. The CDR3 here reads CASSTSHRGNQPQHF.